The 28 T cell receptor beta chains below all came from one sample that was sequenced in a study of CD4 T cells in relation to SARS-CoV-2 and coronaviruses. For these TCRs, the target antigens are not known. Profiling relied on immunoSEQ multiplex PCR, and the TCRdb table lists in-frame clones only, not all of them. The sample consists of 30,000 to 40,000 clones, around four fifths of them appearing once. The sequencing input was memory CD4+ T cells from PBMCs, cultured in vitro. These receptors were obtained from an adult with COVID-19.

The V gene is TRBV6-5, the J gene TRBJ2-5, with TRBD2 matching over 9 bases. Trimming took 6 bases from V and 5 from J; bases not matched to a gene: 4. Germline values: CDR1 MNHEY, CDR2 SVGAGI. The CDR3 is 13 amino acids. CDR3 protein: CASRVAGAETQYF. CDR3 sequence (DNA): TGTGCCAGCAGAGTAGCGGGAGCTGAGACCCAGTACTTC.

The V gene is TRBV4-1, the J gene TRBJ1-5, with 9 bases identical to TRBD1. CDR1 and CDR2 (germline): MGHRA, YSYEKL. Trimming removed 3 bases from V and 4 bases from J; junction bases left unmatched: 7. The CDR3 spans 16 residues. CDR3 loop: CASSQSAGQGNQPQHF. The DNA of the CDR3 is TGCGCCAGCAGCCAGAGTGCCGGACAGGGGAATCAGCCCCAGCATTTT.

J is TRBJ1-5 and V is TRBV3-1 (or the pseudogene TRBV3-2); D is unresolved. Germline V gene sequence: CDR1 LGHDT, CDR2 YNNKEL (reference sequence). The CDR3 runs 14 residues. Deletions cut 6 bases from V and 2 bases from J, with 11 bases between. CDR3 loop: CASSRTAGNQPQHF. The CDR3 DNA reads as TGTGCCAGCAGTCGGACGGCAGGCAATCAGCCCCAGCATTTT.

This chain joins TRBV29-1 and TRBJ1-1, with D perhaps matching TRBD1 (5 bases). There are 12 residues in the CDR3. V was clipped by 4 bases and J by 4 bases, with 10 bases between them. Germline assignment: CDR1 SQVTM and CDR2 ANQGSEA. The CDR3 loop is CSVGGESTEAFF. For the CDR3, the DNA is TGCAGCGTTGGAGGGGAGAGCACTGAAGCTTTCTTT.

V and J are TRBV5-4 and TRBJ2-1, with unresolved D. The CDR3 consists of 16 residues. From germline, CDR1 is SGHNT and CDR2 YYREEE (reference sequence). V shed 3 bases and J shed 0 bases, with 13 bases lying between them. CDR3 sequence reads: CASSSGQGISYNEQFF. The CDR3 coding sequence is TGTGCCAGCAGCTCTGGTCAAGGAATCTCCTACAATGAGCAGTTCTTC.

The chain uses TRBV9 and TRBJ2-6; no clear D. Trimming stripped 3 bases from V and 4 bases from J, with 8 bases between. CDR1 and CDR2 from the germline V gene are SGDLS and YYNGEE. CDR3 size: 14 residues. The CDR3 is CASSASTGANVLTF. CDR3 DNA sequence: TGTGCCAGCAGCGCATCAACCGGGGCCAACGTCCTGACTTTC.

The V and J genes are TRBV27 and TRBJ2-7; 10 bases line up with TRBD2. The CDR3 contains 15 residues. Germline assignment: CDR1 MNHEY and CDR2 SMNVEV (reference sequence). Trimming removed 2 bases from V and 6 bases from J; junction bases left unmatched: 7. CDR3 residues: CASSLREGLATEQYF. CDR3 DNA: TGTGCCAGCAGTTTACGCGAGGGACTAGCGACCGAGCAGTACTTC.

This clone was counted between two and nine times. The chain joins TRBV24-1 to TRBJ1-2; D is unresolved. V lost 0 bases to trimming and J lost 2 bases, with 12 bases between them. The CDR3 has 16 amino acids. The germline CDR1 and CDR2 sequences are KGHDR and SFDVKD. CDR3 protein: CATSDLPVNPNYGYTF. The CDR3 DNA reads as TGTGCCACCAGTGATTTGCCGGTTAATCCGAACTATGGCTACACCTTC.

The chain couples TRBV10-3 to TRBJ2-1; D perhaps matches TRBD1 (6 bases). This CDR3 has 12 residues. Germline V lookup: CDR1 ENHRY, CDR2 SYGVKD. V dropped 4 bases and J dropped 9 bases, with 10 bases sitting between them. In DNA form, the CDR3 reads TGTGCCATCAGTGTAACAGGGTCTGAGCAGTTCTTC. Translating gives CAISVTGSEQFF.

CDR3 sequence: CASSLDRVSTDTQYF. CDR3 DNA sequence: TGTGCCAGCAGCTTGGACAGGGTGAGCACAGATACGCAGTATTTT. The V gene is TRBV11-1, the J gene TRBJ2-3; 8 positions match TRBD1. The junction had 2 bases not matched to a gene; V was cut back by 3 bases and J by 0 bases. Germline CDR1 SGHAT, CDR2 FQDESV (reference sequence). This CDR3 is 15 amino acids long.

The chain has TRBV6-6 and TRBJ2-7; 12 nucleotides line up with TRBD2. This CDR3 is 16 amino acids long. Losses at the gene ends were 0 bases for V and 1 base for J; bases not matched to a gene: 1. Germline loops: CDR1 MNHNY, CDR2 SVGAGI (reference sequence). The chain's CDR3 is CASSYSTSGRSYEQYF. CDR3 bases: TGTGCCAGCAGTTACTCCACTAGCGGGAGGTCCTACGAGCAGTACTTC.

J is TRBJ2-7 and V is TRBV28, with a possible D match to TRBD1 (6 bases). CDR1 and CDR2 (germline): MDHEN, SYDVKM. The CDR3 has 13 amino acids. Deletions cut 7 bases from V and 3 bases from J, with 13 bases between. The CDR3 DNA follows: TGTGCCAGCATTCCACTAGGGGGCTACGAGCAGTACTTC. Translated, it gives CASIPLGGYEQYF.

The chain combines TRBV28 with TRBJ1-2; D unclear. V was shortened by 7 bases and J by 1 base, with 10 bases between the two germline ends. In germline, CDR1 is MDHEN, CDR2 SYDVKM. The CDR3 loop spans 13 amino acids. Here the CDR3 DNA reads TGTGCCAGCATCCCCACAGATAACTATGGCTACACCTTC. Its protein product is CASIPTDNYGYTF.

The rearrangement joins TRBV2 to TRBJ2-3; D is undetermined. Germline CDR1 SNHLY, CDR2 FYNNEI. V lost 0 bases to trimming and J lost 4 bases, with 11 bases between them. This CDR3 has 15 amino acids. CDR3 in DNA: TGTGCCAGCAGTGAAGCTTTAGTCGTCGCAGATACGCAGTATTTT. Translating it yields CASSEALVVADTQYF. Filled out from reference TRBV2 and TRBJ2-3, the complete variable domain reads EPEVTQTPSHQVTQMGQEVILRCVPISNHLYFYWYRQILGQKVEFLVSFYNNEISEKSEIFDDQFSVERPDGSNFTLKIRSTKLEDSAMYFCASSEALVVADTQYFGPGTRLTVL.

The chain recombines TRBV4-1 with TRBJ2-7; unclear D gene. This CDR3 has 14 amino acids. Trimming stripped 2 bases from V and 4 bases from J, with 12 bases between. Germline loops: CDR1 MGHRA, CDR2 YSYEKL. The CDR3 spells CASSQKHQEYEQYF. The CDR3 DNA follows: TGCGCCAGCAGCCAAAAACATCAGGAATACGAGCAGTACTTC.

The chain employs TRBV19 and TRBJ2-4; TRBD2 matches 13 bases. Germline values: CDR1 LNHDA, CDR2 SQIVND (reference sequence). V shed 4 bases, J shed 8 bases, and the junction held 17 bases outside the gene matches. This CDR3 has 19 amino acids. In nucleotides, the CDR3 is TGTGCCAGTAGTAAAGGGCTGGGGAGGACTAGCGGGAGTAGGGACATTCAGTACTTC. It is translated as CASSKGLGRTSGSRDIQYF. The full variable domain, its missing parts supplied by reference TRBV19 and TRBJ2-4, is DGGITQSPKYLFRKEGQNVTLSCEQNLNHDAMYWYRQDPGQGLRLIYYSQIVNDFQKGDIAEGYSVSREKKESFPLTVTSAQKNPTAFYLCASSKGLGRTSGSRDIQYFGAGTRLSVL.

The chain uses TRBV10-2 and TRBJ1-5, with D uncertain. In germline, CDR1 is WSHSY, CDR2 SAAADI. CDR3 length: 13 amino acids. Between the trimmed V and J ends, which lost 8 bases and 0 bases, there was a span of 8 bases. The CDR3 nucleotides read TGCGCCAGCCGGGAGTATAGCAATCAGCCCCAGCATTTT. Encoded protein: CASREYSNQPQHF.

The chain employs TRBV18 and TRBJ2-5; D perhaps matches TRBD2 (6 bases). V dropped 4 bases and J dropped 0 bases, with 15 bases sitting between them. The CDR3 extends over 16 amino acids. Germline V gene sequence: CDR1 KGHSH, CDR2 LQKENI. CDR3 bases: TGTGCCAGCTCACGCACCCTAACTAGCCACCAAGAGACCCAGTACTTC. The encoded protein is CASSRTLTSHQETQYF.

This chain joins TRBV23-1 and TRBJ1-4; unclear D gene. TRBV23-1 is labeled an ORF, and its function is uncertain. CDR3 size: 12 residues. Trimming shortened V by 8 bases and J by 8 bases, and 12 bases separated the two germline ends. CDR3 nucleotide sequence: TGCGCCAGCTTAAGTAGGATGGAAAAACTGTTTTTT. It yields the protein CASLSRMEKLFF.

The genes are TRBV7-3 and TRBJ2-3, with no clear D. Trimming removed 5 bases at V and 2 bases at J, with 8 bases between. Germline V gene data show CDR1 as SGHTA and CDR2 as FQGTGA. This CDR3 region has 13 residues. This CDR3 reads CASSEQNTDTQYF. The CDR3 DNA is TGTGCCAGCAGCGAACAAAACACAGATACGCAGTATTTT.

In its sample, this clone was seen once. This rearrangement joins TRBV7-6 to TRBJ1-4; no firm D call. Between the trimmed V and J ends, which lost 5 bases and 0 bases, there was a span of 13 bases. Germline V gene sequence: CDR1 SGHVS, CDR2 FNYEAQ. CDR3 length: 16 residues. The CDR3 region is CASSRARSTTNEKLFF. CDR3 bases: TGTGCCAGCAGCCGTGCCCGGTCGACAACTAATGAAAAACTGTTTTTT.

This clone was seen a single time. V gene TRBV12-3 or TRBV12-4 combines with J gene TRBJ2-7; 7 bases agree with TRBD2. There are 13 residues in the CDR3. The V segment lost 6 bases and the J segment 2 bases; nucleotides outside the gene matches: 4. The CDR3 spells CASRAGETYEQYF. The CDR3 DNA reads TGTGCCAGCAGGGCGGGGGAAACCTACGAGCAGTACTTC.

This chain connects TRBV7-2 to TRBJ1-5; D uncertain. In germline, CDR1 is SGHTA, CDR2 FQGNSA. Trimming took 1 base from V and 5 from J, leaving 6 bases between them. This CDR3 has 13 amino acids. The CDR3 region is CASSLDTDQPQHF. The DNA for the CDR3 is TGTGCCAGCAGCTTAGACACCGATCAGCCCCAGCATTTT.

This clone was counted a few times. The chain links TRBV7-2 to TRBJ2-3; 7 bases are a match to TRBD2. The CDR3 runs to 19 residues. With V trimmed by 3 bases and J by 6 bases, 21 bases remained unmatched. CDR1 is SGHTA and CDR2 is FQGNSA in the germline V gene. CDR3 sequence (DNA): TGTGCCAGCAGCTTGAGGGGTTCCGCGGGAGCAAGATTTAGGGATACGCAGTATTTT. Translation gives CASSLRGSAGARFRDTQYF.

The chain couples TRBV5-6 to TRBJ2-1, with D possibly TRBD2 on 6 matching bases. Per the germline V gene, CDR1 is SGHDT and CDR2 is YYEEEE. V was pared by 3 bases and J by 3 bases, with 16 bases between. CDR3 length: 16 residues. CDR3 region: CASSSDSRGHYNEQFF. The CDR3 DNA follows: TGTGCCAGCAGCTCGGACTCGCGGGGCCACTACAATGAGCAGTTCTTC. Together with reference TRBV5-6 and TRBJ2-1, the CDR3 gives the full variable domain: DAGVTQSPTHLIKTRGQQVTLRCSPKSGHDTVSWYQQALGQGPQFIFQYYEEEERQRGNFPDRFSGHQFPNYSSELNVNALLLGDSALYLCASSSDSRGHYNEQFFGPGTRLTVL.

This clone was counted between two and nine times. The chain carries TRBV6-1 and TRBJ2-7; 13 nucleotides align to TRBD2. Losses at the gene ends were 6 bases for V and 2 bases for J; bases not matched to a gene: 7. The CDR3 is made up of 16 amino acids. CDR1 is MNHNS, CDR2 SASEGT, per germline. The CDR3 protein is CASREPGTSGAYEQYF. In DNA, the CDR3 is TGTGCCAGCAGAGAACCCGGGACTAGCGGGGCCTACGAGCAGTACTTC.

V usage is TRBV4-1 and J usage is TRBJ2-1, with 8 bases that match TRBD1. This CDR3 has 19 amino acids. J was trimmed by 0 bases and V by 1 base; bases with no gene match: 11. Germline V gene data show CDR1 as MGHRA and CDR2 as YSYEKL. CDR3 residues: CASSQGSQGAGSSYNEQFF. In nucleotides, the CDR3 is TGCGCCAGCAGCCAAGGGTCCCAGGGGGCAGGGAGCTCCTACAATGAGCAGTTCTTC.

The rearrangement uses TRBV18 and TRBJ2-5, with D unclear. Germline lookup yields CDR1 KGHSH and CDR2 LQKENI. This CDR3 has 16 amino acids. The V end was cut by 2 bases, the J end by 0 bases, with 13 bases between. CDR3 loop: CASSPGPLPDQETQYF. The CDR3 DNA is TGTGCCAGCTCACCAGGACCCTTGCCAGACCAAGAGACCCAGTACTTC. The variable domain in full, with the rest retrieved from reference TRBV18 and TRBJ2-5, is NAGVMQNPRHLVRRRGQEARLRCSPMKGHSHVYWYRQLPEEGLKFMVYLQKENIIDESGMPKERFSAEFPKEGPSILRIQQVVRGDSAAYFCASSPGPLPDQETQYFGPGTRLLVL.